This T cell receptor beta chain was found in a study of T cells in tuberculosis. This clone was seen a few times. Clones were sequenced by immunoSEQ multiplex PCR, and TCRdb holds only the in-frame ones, with some missing. The sample lists some 41,000 clones, 90% to 95% seen once, with about an eighth in the top ten. The TCR was taken from a donor aged 10-29 years with latent tuberculosis or without tuberculosis infection. Some clones in this sample may be carry-over from other donors' samples. Sequences were obtained from PBMCs.

CDR3 DNA: TGTGCCATCACCCCGACAGGGGGCAATGGCTACACCTTC. Translation gives CAITPTGGNGYTF. The V call is TRBV10-3, the J call TRBJ1-2; TRBD1 aligns across 10 bases. The CDR3 contains 13 residues. Germline V CDR1 and CDR2: ENHRY, SYGVKD. V gave up 7 bases and J gave up 6 bases; unmatched junction bases: 5.